These 28 T cell receptor beta chains share one sample of origin, sequenced in a study of OX40 agonist ivuxolimab in advanced cancers. The library was generated by the immunoSEQ multiplex PCR assay. TCRdb holds this immuneACCESS table with in-frame rearrangements only. Some clones are missing; in checked studies, unresolved V genes explain under half, and the rest has no known cause. The sample contains nearly 90,000 clones, about 83% of them found a single time. Around 1.5% of the sample lies in the top ten. The sequencing used CD4+ or CD8+ T cells sorted from blood, collected in a trial of the OX40 agonist ivuxolimab. Receptors originate from an adult with an advanced solid tumor such as melanoma, head and neck, liver or kidney cancer.

The chain carries TRBV7-2 and TRBJ2-3, with TRBD2 identical over 10 bases. Germline V CDR1 and CDR2: SGHTA, FQGNSA. This CDR3 contains 15 residues. The V segment lost 4 bases and the J segment 3 bases; nucleotides outside the gene matches: 4. The CDR3 DNA is TGTGCCAGCAGCTACAGCGGGGGGGCAACAGATACGCAGTATTTT. Translating it yields CASSYSGGATDTQYF. The whole variable domain, filled in from reference TRBV7-2 and TRBJ2-3, reads GAGVSQSPSNKVTEKGKDVELRCDPISGHTALYWYRQSLGQGLEFLIYFQGNSAPDKSGLPSDRFSAERTGGSVSTLTIQRTQQEDSAVYLCASSYSGGATDTQYFGPGTRLTVL.

The V call is TRBV29-1, the J call TRBJ2-5; no clear D gene. CDR1 and CDR2 from the germline V gene are SQVTM and ANQGSEA. The CDR3 totals 13 residues. The germline V and J ends were trimmed by 6 bases and 2 bases, with 13 bases remaining between them. CDR3 sequence reads: CSVQYPLQETQYF. In nucleotides, the CDR3 is TGCAGCGTCCAGTATCCACTTCAAGAGACCCAGTACTTC.

This clone showed up just once. In nucleotides, the CDR3 is TGTGCTAGTGGTTTGGGACAGAAGGATCAGCCCCAGCATTTT. This translates into CASGLGQKDQPQHF. This chain links TRBV12-5 with TRBJ1-5, with D possibly matching TRBD1 (5 bases). The CDR3 extends over 14 amino acids. CDR1 is LGHNT and CDR2 is FRNRAP in the germline V gene. V was shortened by 1 base and J by 5 bases, with 9 bases between the two germline ends.

The rearrangement links TRBV11-2 to TRBJ2-7; the D is unclear. Per the germline V gene, CDR1 is SGHAT and CDR2 is FQNNGV. The CDR3 sequence is 14 residues long. Deletions cut 7 bases from V and 2 bases from J, with 15 bases between. In nucleotides, the CDR3 is TGTGCCAGCACCAACCCGGGCCAGGCCTACGAGCAGTACTTC. This codes for CASTNPGQAYEQYF.

V is TRBV9 and J is TRBJ2-3; TRBD2 matches 8 bases. The CDR3 is 16 residues long. The V gene's germline CDR1 is SGDLS and CDR2 YYNGEE. V trimming: 4 bases; J trimming: 2 bases; junction bases outside the gene matches: 9. CDR3 loop: CASSPQAGGPTDTQYF. The CDR3 DNA sequence: TGTGCCAGCAGCCCCCAGGCGGGGGGACCCACAGATACGCAGTATTTT.

This clone was detected once. The V call is TRBV6-1, the J call TRBJ2-6; no clear D gene. Between the trimmed V and J ends, which lost 3 bases and 0 bases, there was a span of 6 bases. The germline V gene encodes CDR1 MNHNS and CDR2 SASEGT. CDR3 length: 15 residues. As DNA, the CDR3 is TGTGCCAGCAGTGACCGTCGCTCTGGGGCCAACGTCCTGACTTTC. This translates into CASSDRRSGANVLTF.

The J gene is TRBJ2-5, the V gene TRBV19; the match to TRBD2 covers 7 bases. Per the germline V gene, CDR1 is LNHDA and CDR2 is SQIVND (reference sequence). V lost 6 bases, J lost 5 bases, and 6 bases stayed unmatched. The CDR3 length is 13 residues. CDR3 in amino acids: CASRGGAGETQYF. The CDR3, as DNA: TGTGCCAGTAGGGGAGGGGCCGGGGAGACCCAGTACTTC.

J is TRBJ1-2 and V is TRBV15, with 9 bases aligning to TRBD1. The CDR3 totals 13 residues. The trim removed 5 bases at V and 8 bases at J, leaving 6 bases unmatched. Germline V gives CDR1 LNHNV, CDR2 YYDKDF (reference sequence). The CDR3 DNA sequence: TGTGCCACCAGCGCACAGGGGGCGCGCGGCTACACCTTC. Its protein is CATSAQGARGYTF. Full variable domain (rest looked up from reference TRBV15 and TRBJ1-2): DAMVIQNPRYQVTQFGKPVTLSCSQTLNHNVMYWYQQKSSQAPKLLFHYYDKDFNNEADTPDNFQSRRPNTSFCFLDIRSPGLGDTAMYLCATSAQGARGYTFGSGTRLTVV.

The V and J genes are TRBV6-5 and TRBJ2-3, with 12 bases fitting TRBD1. Unmatched junction bases numbered 5, after V lost 5 bases and J lost 5 bases. This CDR3 contains 15 residues. Germline-derived CDR1 and CDR2 are MNHEY and SVGAGI. CDR3: CASSGDRGPIDTQYF. The CDR3 DNA reads as TGTGCCAGCAGTGGGGACAGGGGGCCTATAGATACGCAGTATTTT.

The gene calls are TRBV2 and TRBJ2-1; 10 bases are a match to TRBD2. Germline V gene lookup returns CDR1 SNHLY and CDR2 FYNNEI. V lost 7 bases to trimming and J lost 5 bases; unmatched junction nucleotides: 5. The CDR3 is 14 amino acids. The CDR3 DNA is TGTGCCAGCAAGGAGCGGGAGGGGCACAATGAGCAGTTCTTC. Its translation: CASKEREGHNEQFF.

This clone has only one observation. V usage is TRBV19 and J usage is TRBJ2-7; unclear D gene. The CDR3 totals 14 residues. CDR1 and CDR2 (germline): LNHDA, SQIVND (reference sequence). V gave up 1 base and J gave up 0 bases, with 7 bases separating them. This CDR3 is CASSIGQSSYEQYF. In nucleotides, the CDR3 is TGTGCCAGTAGTATAGGTCAGAGCTCCTACGAGCAGTACTTC.

This clone has just one count. The chain combines TRBV4-1 with TRBJ1-2; D may be TRBD1 (5 bases). CDR1 and CDR2 from the germline V gene are MGHRA and YSYEKL. There are 15 residues in the CDR3. Trimming removed 4 bases from V and 8 bases from J, with 20 bases in between. CDR3 loop: CASSPPWAGPLGYTF. The CDR3 DNA is TGCGCCAGCAGCCCACCCTGGGCGGGACCTTTAGGCTACACCTTC.

This rearrangement joins TRBV19 to TRBJ1-2, with D possibly TRBD1 on 5 matching bases. The CDR3 runs to 14 residues. CDR1 is LNHDA, CDR2 SQIVND, per germline (reference sequence). V lost 3 bases, J lost 5 bases, and 13 bases lay in between. The CDR3 nucleotides are TGTGCCAGTAGTATTGTCAGGGTTGGTTATGGCTACACCTTC. It translates to CASSIVRVGYGYTF. Using reference TRBV19 and TRBJ1-2 for the parts outside the CDR3, the full variable domain is DGGITQSPKYLFRKEGQNVTLSCEQNLNHDAMYWYRQDPGQGLRLIYYSQIVNDFQKGDIAEGYSVSREKKESFPLTVTSAQKNPTAFYLCASSIVRVGYGYTFGSGTRLTVV.

As DNA, the CDR3 is TGTGCCACCAGCTCGAATGAAAATAGCAATCAGCCCCAGCATTTT. It translates to CATSSNENSNQPQHF. The genes are TRBV15 and TRBJ1-5; D is unclear. This CDR3 is 15 amino acids long. From germline, CDR1 is LNHNV and CDR2 YYDKDF (reference sequence). Trimming stripped 5 bases from V and 0 bases from J, with 11 bases between.

This chain links TRBV2 with TRBJ1-5, with 8 bases matching TRBD1. The CDR3 is 15 amino acids. Germline V gene sequence: CDR1 SNHLY, CDR2 FYNNEI. Trimming removed 4 bases from V and 0 bases from J; junction bases left unmatched: 2. DNA for the CDR3: TGTGCCAGCAGTGTACAGGGGGGTAGCAATCAGCCCCAGCATTTT. This encodes CASSVQGGSNQPQHF.

This clone was seen a few times. The V call is TRBV29-1, the J call TRBJ2-4; TRBD1 matches at 9 bases. J lost 3 bases, V lost 4 bases, and 4 bases had no gene match. The CDR3 length is 14 residues. CDR1 and CDR2 from the germline V gene are SQVTM and ANQGSEA. The DNA for the CDR3 is TGCAGCGTTGTGGGACAGGGCGACAAAAACATTCAGTACTTC. It yields the protein CSVVGQGDKNIQYF.

The chain has TRBV19 and TRBJ2-5; D is ambiguous. Germline V gene lookup returns CDR1 LNHDA and CDR2 SQIVND (reference sequence). The CDR3 covers 13 residues. The germline V and J ends were trimmed by 7 bases and 4 bases, with 13 bases remaining between them. CDR3 DNA sequence: TGTGCCAGTACCTCCTCCTCCACAGAGACCCAGTACTTC. This gives the protein CASTSSSTETQYF.

The CDR3: CASSPQGLAGGHAGELFF. As DNA, the CDR3 is TGTGCCAGCAGCCCCCAGGGACTAGCGGGGGGGCATGCCGGGGAGCTGTTTTTT. The chain has TRBV7-9 and TRBJ2-2; 16 bases map to TRBD2. Germline lookup yields CDR1 SEHNR and CDR2 FQNEAQ (reference sequence). CDR3 size: 18 residues. After removal of 5 bases from V and 6 bases from J, the junction contained 9 bases not matched to a gene.

The sample holds one count of this clone. The V gene is TRBV2, the J gene TRBJ1-6, with 7 bases aligning to TRBD1. This CDR3 comprises 18 residues. CDR1 and CDR2 from the germline V gene are SNHLY and FYNNEI. V lost 7 bases to trimming and J lost 0 bases; unmatched junction nucleotides: 12. CDR3 in DNA: TGTGCCAGCACTAAGGGACAGACAATAAGCTCCTATAATTCACCCCTCCACTTT. Protein product: CASTKGQTISSYNSPLHF.

This clone was seen a single time. The chain employs TRBV11-3 and TRBJ2-3; 7 bases line up with TRBD2. This CDR3 contains 15 residues. The V segment lost 5 bases and the J segment 0 bases; nucleotides outside the gene matches: 5. Germline V gene sequence: CDR1 SGHNT, CDR2 YENEEA. The CDR3 spells CASSREGTSTDTQYF. Here the CDR3 DNA reads TGTGCCAGCAGCAGGGAGGGAACTAGCACAGATACGCAGTATTTT. Combining the CDR3 with reference TRBV11-3 and TRBJ2-3 gives the whole variable domain EAGVVQSPRYKIIEKKQPVAFWCNPISGHNTLYWYLQNLGQGPELLIRYENEEAVDDSQLPKDRFSAERLKGVDSTLKIQPAELGDSAVYLCASSREGTSTDTQYFGPGTRLTVL.

This rearrangement joins TRBV7-2 to TRBJ2-3; D unresolved. The germline V and J ends were trimmed by 5 bases and 3 bases, with 12 bases remaining between them. Germline V gives CDR1 SGHTA, CDR2 FQGNSA. CDR3 length equals 14 residues. The CDR3 loop is CASSGVGRTDTQYF. The CDR3, as DNA: TGTGCCAGCAGCGGAGTAGGTCGGACAGATACGCAGTATTTT.

In the case of this clone: The same CDR3 is also encoded by other DNA sequences in this sample. The chain uses TRBV6-5 and TRBJ2-1, with 7 bases matching TRBD1. The J segment lost 1 base and the V segment lost 0 bases, leaving 0 bases of the junction unmatched. CDR1 and CDR2 from the germline V gene are MNHEY and SVGAGI. The CDR3 has 15 residues. The CDR3: CASSYSQGSYNEQFF. In nucleotides, the CDR3 is TGTGCCAGCAGTTACTCACAGGGGTCCTACAATGAGCAGTTCTTC.

The chain employs TRBV7-9 and TRBJ2-7; 11 bases map to TRBD2. CDR1 and CDR2 (germline): SEHNR, FQNEAQ (reference sequence). V dropped 0 bases and J dropped 6; count of bases not matched to a gene: 10. The CDR3 extends over 17 amino acids. The CDR3 DNA is TGTGCCAGCAGCTTAGCGTCGGGGGGTAGCGGGAGGGCCGAGCAGTACTTC. This gives the protein CASSLASGGSGRAEQYF.

In DNA, the CDR3 is TGTGCCAGCAGCTTAGGACTAGTTGGGGGGTTTGAAGAGACCCAGTACTTC. It specifies CASSLGLVGGFEETQYF. The V call is TRBV7-2, the J call TRBJ2-5; D may be TRBD2 (6 bases). Germline values: CDR1 SGHTA, CDR2 FQGNSA. Deletions cut 1 base from V and 3 bases from J, with 18 bases between. The CDR3 has 17 amino acids.

The genes are TRBV13 and TRBJ2-2; weak D call: TRBD2 (5 bases). Germline V CDR1 and CDR2: PRHDT, FYEKMQ (reference sequence). Trimming pared 0 bases from V and 4 bases from J, leaving 15 bases between. CDR3 length equals 17 residues. CDR3 nucleotides: TGTGCCAGCAGCTTAGGTCCCGGAGGCCGAATCACCGGGGAGCTGTTTTTT. Residues: CASSLGPGGRITGELFF.

The CDR3: CASSLGPEGSHEQFF. In DNA form, the CDR3 reads TGTGCCAGCAGCTTAGGGCCCGAAGGGTCCCATGAGCAGTTCTTC. The chain recombines TRBV11-2 with TRBJ2-1; D is ambiguous. V was clipped by 1 base and J by 8 bases, with 15 bases between them. Germline V lookup: CDR1 SGHAT, CDR2 FQNNGV. CDR3 length: 15 amino acids.

Notes on this clone: The same CDR3 is also encoded by other DNA sequences in this sample. CDR3 amino acids: CAWSRSGGANTEAFF. DNA of the CDR3: TGTGCCTGGAGCCGTAGTGGGGGGGCGAACACTGAAGCTTTCTTT. The V call is TRBV30, the J call TRBJ1-1, with D maybe TRBD1 (6 bases). V lost 3 bases and J lost 1, with 15 bases in between. The CDR3 totals 15 residues. Germline assignment: CDR1 GTSNPN and CDR2 SVGIG (reference sequence).

The chain joins TRBV19 to TRBJ2-7, with a weak D call TRBD2 (5 bases). The germline CDR1 and CDR2 sequences are LNHDA and SQIVND (reference sequence). The CDR3 is 15 residues long. Trimming shortened V by 5 bases and J by 0 bases, and 14 bases separated the two germline ends. CDR3 loop: CASSSPEGSSYEQYF. CDR3 DNA: TGTGCCAGTAGTTCGCCCGAAGGGAGCTCCTACGAGCAGTACTTC.